This is a list of T cell receptor beta chains from one sample in a study of T cells after yellow fever vaccination. One entry per CDR3 protein, called by TCRdb with MiXCR from the 5' RACE reads. The sample has some 350,000 distinct CDR3 sequences; 3.5% to 4.5% are singletons. The sequences come from PBMCs, collected 5 days after the yellow fever booster vaccination. These TCRs come from a man younger than 35 who received the YFV17D yellow fever vaccine. The CDR3 runs from the conserved cysteine through the conserved F or W. D genes are given only for firm matches. For some rows the clone size is stated as once, few or many, or as a class when expanded; others skip it.

cdr3_length	d_call	v_call	clone_size	j_call	cdr3_nt	cdr3_aa
16	TRBD1	TRBV7-2	few	TRBJ1-2	TGTGCCAGCAGCTTAGAGCCAGGGGGAACGGGCTATGGCTACACCTTC	CASSLEPGGTGYGYTF
14	TRBD1	TRBV12-3/TRBV12-4	many	TRBJ2-3	TGTGCCAGCAGTTTTTATACAGGGGGAGATACGCAGTATTTT	CASSFYTGGDTQYF
11	-	TRBV20-1	many	TRBJ1-2	TGCAGTGCTAGTCGGTGGTCGGGCTACACCTTC	CSASRWSGYTF
14	-	TRBV4-3	-	TRBJ2-5	TGCGCCAGCAGCCAAGATCATGACGTCGGCGCCCAGTACTTC	CASSQDHDVGAQYF
16	TRBD2	TRBV9	few	TRBJ2-1	TGTGCCAGCAGCGTAGGCACTAGCGGGGCTTACAATGAGCAGTTCTTC	CASSVGTSGAYNEQFF
15	-	TRBV27	-	TRBJ2-7	TGTGCCAGCAGTTTTGGGAGGGGGGTAATTGGAGAGCAGTACTTC	CASSFGRGVIGEQYF
14	-	TRBV7-2	-	TRBJ2-7	TGTGCCAGCAGCCCAGTTGAAAACTCCTACGAGCAGTACTTC	CASSPVENSYEQYF
13	-	TRBV12-3/TRBV12-4	-	TRBJ2-1	TGTGCCAGCAGTTTGTTGATCTACAATGAGCAGTTCTTC	CASSLLIYNEQFF
15	TRBD1	TRBV7-2	few	TRBJ1-2	TGTGCCAGCAGCTCCGAGCACTACAGTCAGGGGGCCCTCACCTTC	CASSSEHYSQGALTF
19	TRBD1	TRBV6-6	many	TRBJ1-5	TGTGCCAGCAGGACCCGGAGGGGACAGGTCGGTGTGAGGGATCAGCCCCAGCATTTT	CASRTRRGQVGVRDQPQHF
15	-	TRBV20-1	-	TRBJ2-3	TGCAGTGCTGGACCTTCGGGGGCCGGCACAGATACGCAGTATTTT	CSAGPSGAGTDTQYF
16	-	TRBV15	-	TRBJ2-6	TGTGCCACCAGCAGAGTCAAGGGACCTGGGGCCAACGTCCTGACTTTC	CATSRVKGPGANVLTF
14	-	TRBV12-3/TRBV12-4	few	TRBJ1-3	TGTGCCAGCAGTTACAGGGTACCTGGAAACACCATATATTTT	CASSYRVPGNTIYF
14	-	TRBV7-2	-	TRBJ2-7	TGTGCCAGCAGCCTCCACGACGGTCCCTACGAGCAGTACTTC	CASSLHDGPYEQYF
13	-	TRBV5-4	-	TRBJ1-1	TGTGCCAGCAGAACAAATGTCGGGTCTGAAGCTTTCTTT	CASRTNVGSEAFF
16	-	TRBV5-1	many	TRBJ2-1	TGCGCCAGCAGCTCGCAACAGGGTCCCATTAGCGGGGAGCAGTTCTTC	CASSSQQGPISGEQFF
15	TRBD2	TRBV11-2	few	TRBJ2-3	TGTGCCAGCAGCTTCTCGGGGGGTGCTCAAGATACGCAGTATTTT	CASSFSGGAQDTQYF
14	-	TRBV12-3/TRBV12-4	few	TRBJ1-1	TGTGCCAGCACCCCCTCCGGGGAGAACACTGAAGCTTTCTTT	CASTPSGENTEAFF
18	-	TRBV12-3/TRBV12-4	few	TRBJ2-1	TGTGCCAGCACCACTACCCTTAGGGGTGATAGCTCCTACAATGAGCAGTTCTTC	CASTTTLRGDSSYNEQFF
15	-	TRBV3-1	-	TRBJ1-1	TGTGCCAGCAGCCAAACCCCCGTCGGGGACACTGAAGCTTTCTTT	CASSQTPVGDTEAFF
14	-	TRBV7-9	many	TRBJ1-1	TGTGCCAGCAGCCCGAGGGGTGTCGATACTGAAGCTTTCTTT	CASSPRGVDTEAFF
14	-	TRBV6-5	few	TRBJ1-1	TGTGCCAGCAGTTACAAACGGACGAACACTGAAGCTTTCTTT	CASSYKRTNTEAFF
12	TRBD1	TRBV5-1	many	TRBJ2-1	TGCGCCAGCAGCCAGGACAGGGATGAGCAGTTCTTC	CASSQDRDEQFF
15	-	TRBV5-5	-	TRBJ2-7	TGTGCCAGCACCACCGGTCGACAGATTTCCTACGAGCAGTACTTC	CASTTGRQISYEQYF
12	-	TRBV2	many	TRBJ1-2	TGTGCCAGCAGTGAGAGGGGCTATGGCTACACCTTC	CASSERGYGYTF
14	-	TRBV7-9	many	TRBJ2-3	TGTGCCAGCAGCCCTGGCGGGGCCACAGATACGCAGTATTTT	CASSPGGATDTQYF
17	-	TRBV7-6	few	TRBJ1-5	TGTGCCAGCAGCTTAGAAGCGGGACTGACTAGCAATCAGCCCCAGCATTTT	CASSLEAGLTSNQPQHF
15	-	TRBV5-1	few	TRBJ1-1	TGCGCCAGCAGCATATCCGGGGCTGGTCAAACTGAAGCTTTCTTT	CASSISGAGQTEAFF
11	-	TRBV10-3	many	TRBJ1-1	TGTGCCACCGTCGTGGGCGCTGAAGCTTTCTTT	CATVVGAEAFF
15	-	TRBV6-5	many	TRBJ2-4	TGTGCCAGCAGTTACTTACAGGGGACTGAAAACATTCAGTACTTC	CASSYLQGTENIQYF
15	-	TRBV19	-	TRBJ1-2	TGTGCCAGTAGTGCCTATTCGGATACTTACTATGGCTACACCTTC	CASSAYSDTYYGYTF
13	-	TRBV20-1	-	TRBJ2-5	TGCAGTGCTAGTTTCGGGACCCAAGAGACCCAGTACTTC	CSASFGTQETQYF
13	-	TRBV30	-	TRBJ2-7	TGTGCCTGGAAAGGGACCGCGGGATTGGAGCAGTACTTC	CAWKGTAGLEQYF
16	TRBD1	TRBV5-4	-	TRBJ1-3	TGTGCCAGCAGTTCACAGGGGCCCGGATCTGGAAACACCATATATTTT	CASSSQGPGSGNTIYF
16	-	TRBV4-3	many	TRBJ1-5	TGCGCCAGCAGCCAAGATGCGGGGTTAGGCAATCAGCCCCAGCATTTT	CASSQDAGLGNQPQHF
14	TRBD2	TRBV9	many	TRBJ2-7	TGTGCCAGCAGCGTAGCGGCTAGCGGCTACGAGCAGTACTTC	CASSVAASGYEQYF